The next 12 T cell receptor beta chains were all read from a single sample in a study of T-cell reconstitution after alpha-beta-depleted transplantation in children. TCRbeta library construction was performed incorporating unique molecular identifiers. TCRdb processed the PCR reads anew with MiXCR; each CDR3 protein has one entry. The sample shows some 75,000 distinct CDR3 sequences, about 7.3% of them seen only once. The sequences come from PBMCs from the stem cell graft donor, collected from the stem cell graft. The receptors derive from a human donor who donated a stem cell graft to a child with acute lymphoblastic leukemia.

This clonotype was seen repeatedly, ten times or more. This chain links TRBV24-1 with TRBJ1-4; 12 bases are a match to TRBD1. The CDR3 is 18 amino acids. J was trimmed by 7 bases and V by 2 bases; bases with no gene match: 10. Looked up from germline, CDR1 is KGHDR and CDR2 is SFDVKD. The CDR3 region is CATSDSAGTGGFVEKLFF. The CDR3 DNA reads as TGTGCCACCAGTGATTCGGCCGGGACAGGGGGCTTCGTTGAAAAACTGTTTTTT.

This clonotype was seen a handful of times. This chain connects TRBV5-4 to TRBJ1-2; D is uncertain. V was shortened by 4 bases and J by 2 bases, with 15 bases between the two germline ends. Germline loops: CDR1 SGHNT, CDR2 YYREEE (reference sequence). CDR3 length equals 15 residues. CDR3 loop: CASSGPDEGNYGYTF. The CDR3 coding sequence is TGTGCCAGCAGCGGCCCCGACGAAGGCAACTATGGCTACACCTTC.

This clonotype was detected ten times or more. The V gene is TRBV28, the J gene TRBJ1-3, with TRBD1 matching over 8 bases. CDR3 length: 14 residues. Per germline, CDR1 MDHEN and CDR2 SYDVKM. J lost 4 bases, V lost 3 bases, and 2 bases had no gene match. CDR3: CASSFYRGGNTIYF. CDR3 nucleotides: TGTGCCAGCAGTTTCTACAGGGGGGGAAACACCATATATTTT.

This clonotype was counted at least ten times. V and J are TRBV7-2 and TRBJ2-6; D could derive from TRBD1 or TRBD2 (7 bases each). The CDR3 has 17 amino acids. The germline V and J ends were trimmed by 7 bases and 3 bases, with 19 bases remaining between them. Per germline, CDR1 SGHTA and CDR2 FQGNSA. CDR3 region: CASTSGRGLGGANVLTF. CDR3 DNA: TGTGCCAGCACCTCAGGGAGGGGGCTTGGTGGGGCCAACGTCCTGACTTTC.

This clonotype was counted between two and nine times. The chain has TRBV20-1 and TRBJ2-7; 11 nucleotides line up with TRBD1. V shed 0 bases and J 3 bases; nucleotides not matched to a gene: 1. The CDR3 sequence is 14 residues long. Germline assignment: CDR1 DFQATT and CDR2 SNEGSKA (reference sequence). The CDR3 DNA follows: TGCAGTGCTAGAGAAGGGACAGGGGGCTACGAGCAGTACTTC. Its translation: CSAREGTGGYEQYF.

The chain joins TRBV7-6 to TRBJ1-2, with 9 bases lining up with TRBD1. The CDR3 has 16 residues. In germline, CDR1 is SGHVS, CDR2 FNYEAQ. V lost 5 bases to trimming and J lost 4 bases; unmatched junction nucleotides: 11. CDR3 nucleotide sequence: TGTGCCAGCAGCCGCGGGACAGGGTCTAGTAGCTATGGCTACACCTTC. As protein: CASSRGTGSSSYGYTF.

The gene calls are TRBV23-1 and TRBJ2-1, with D maybe TRBD2 (6 bases). TRBV23-1 counts as an open reading frame of uncertain function. This CDR3 spans 15 amino acids. V shed 0 bases and J shed 4 bases, with 10 bases lying between them. The CDR3 sequence is CASSQSGGPYNEQFF. In DNA, the CDR3 is TGCGCCAGCAGTCAATCGGGGGGACCGTACAATGAGCAGTTCTTC.

This clonotype was counted many times. This chain uses TRBV7-8 with TRBJ2-7; the D call may be TRBD1 or TRBD2 (5 bases each). The germline V and J ends were trimmed by 4 bases and 2 bases, with 18 bases remaining between them. Germline V lookup: CDR1 SGHVS, CDR2 FQNEAQ. The CDR3 loop spans 16 amino acids. The CDR3: CASSSPWGTETYEQYF. Written as DNA, the CDR3 is TGTGCCAGCAGCTCGCCGTGGGGGACGGAGACCTACGAGCAGTACTTC.

The rearrangement uses TRBV19 and TRBJ1-5; 7 nucleotides line up with TRBD1. The CDR3 is made up of 15 amino acids. The ends lost 6 bases at V and 3 bases at J; junction bases unmatched: 8. The germline gives CDR1 LNHDA, CDR2 SQIVND (reference sequence). The CDR3 region is CASSEGGTVNQPQHF. CDR3 DNA sequence: TGTGCCAGTAGCGAAGGGGGGACAGTCAATCAGCCCCAGCATTTT.

This clonotype was recorded many times. V is TRBV5-1 and J is TRBJ2-1, with D possibly matching TRBD2 (6 bases). Germline CDR1 and CDR2: SGHRS and YFSETQ. The CDR3 sequence is 14 residues long. The V end lost 2 bases, the J end lost 5 bases, and 11 bases lay between the germline ends. The CDR3 DNA sequence: TGCGCCAGCAGCTTTACGACGGGGGACAATGAGCAGTTCTTC. It is translated as CASSFTTGDNEQFF.

The chain combines TRBV12-5 with TRBJ2-2; the match to TRBD1 covers 10 bases. V dropped 0 bases and J dropped 7; count of bases not matched to a gene: 5. The CDR3 is made up of 16 amino acids. Germline CDR1 and CDR2: LGHNT and FRNRAP. In DNA form, the CDR3 reads TGTGCTAGTGGTTTGGTCCTGGGACAGGGGCTCGGGGAGCTGTTTTTT. It specifies CASGLVLGQGLGELFF.

This clonotype was counted a few times. The rearrangement uses TRBV20-1 and TRBJ2-4; 9 nucleotides align to TRBD2. The CDR3 totals 16 residues. Looked up from germline, CDR1 is DFQATT and CDR2 is SNEGSKA (reference sequence). Unmatched junction bases numbered 7, after V lost 3 bases and J lost 1 base. In DNA, the CDR3 is TGCAGTGCTAGCAGGCGGGAGGGGGTGGCCAAAAACATTCAGTACTTC. This encodes CSASRREGVAKNIQYF.